This T cell receptor beta chain appears in the sequencing data of a study of CD8+ T cells in alopecia areata. Study-wide results and caveats: Relative to normal scalp, lesional scalp, especially alopecia totalis/universalis, showed higher clonality.

cDNA serving as the sequencing template came from extracted, reverse transcribed RNA. Measured with immunoSEQ multiplex PCR; TCRdb has only the in-frame clones, and not every one. Seen here are 93,000 or so clones, approximately 90% observed once, and the top ten hold around 10%. As regards this clone: Its antigen is as yet unknown.

CDR3 size: 14 residues. After removal of 1 base from V and 3 bases from J, the junction contained 0 bases not matched to a gene. Treatment given: oral pan-JAK inhibitor, 5-10 mg twice daily. PBMCs served as the source from which CD4+ and CD8+ T cells were sorted. This receptor was identified in a human donor with alopecia areata. The chain is built from TRBV23-1 and TRBJ2-7; 10 positions match TRBD1. TRBV23-1 is an ORF for which the function is uncertain. The specimen comprised CD8+ T cells sorted from blood, sampled between weeks 30 and 35, from a patient treated with tofacitinib. CDR3 DNA: TGCGCCAGCAGTCAATGGGACAGGGGCTACGAGCAGTACTTC. Amino acid sequence: CASSQWDRGYEQYF.